What follows are 31 T cell receptor beta chains derived from one specimen sequenced in a study of EBV T-cell therapy then PD-1 blockade in nasopharyngeal carcinoma. Sequenced by immunoSEQ multiplex PCR; TCRdb stores in-frame clones only, minus some. The sample includes about 17,000 clones, roughly 83% seen only once; the top ten take less than 30%. The antigens for these receptors are not known. Documented treatment: AdE1-LMPpoly-expanded autologous EBV-specific T-cell therapy followed by anti-PD-1 nivolumab. The sample consisted of CD8+ T cells from blood, taken at day 0 from a patient whose treatment included autologous EBV-specific T cells and nivolumab. The receptors here all came from a man in his forties with nasopharyngeal carcinoma.

V usage is TRBV4-3 and J usage is TRBJ1-2; tentatively, D is TRBD1 (5 bases). Germline CDR1 is LGHNA and CDR2 is YSLEER. This CDR3 has 16 residues. The V gene lost 0 bases and the J gene lost 4 bases, with 15 bases spanning the gap. The CDR3, as DNA: TGCGCCAGCAGCCAAGATGTCATGGGACCAGGCTATGGCTACACCTTC. Its protein product is CASSQDVMGPGYGYTF.

The chain carries TRBV2 and TRBJ2-3, with D perhaps assigned TRBD1 or TRBD2 (5 bases each). The CDR3 is 15 residues long. V was trimmed by 1 base and J by 0 bases, leaving 8 bases between them. Per the germline V gene, CDR1 is SNHLY and CDR2 is FYNNEI. The CDR3 region is CASSEGGDSTDTQYF. CDR3 in DNA: TGTGCCAGCAGTGAAGGAGGGGACAGCACAGATACGCAGTATTTT.

The V call is TRBV4-3, the J call TRBJ2-3; D tentatively reads TRBD1 or TRBD2 (5 bases each). Trimming removed 0 bases at V and 3 bases at J, with 13 bases between. From germline, CDR1 is LGHNA and CDR2 YSLEER. This CDR3 spans 16 amino acids. CDR3 amino acids: CASSQEVGWGTDTQYF. In DNA, the CDR3 is TGCGCCAGCAGCCAAGAAGTAGGGTGGGGGACAGATACGCAGTATTTT.

The chain links TRBV23-1 to TRBJ1-5; D is possibly TRBD1 (5 bases). TRBV23-1 is an open reading frame, and its role is uncertain. The CDR3 loop spans 16 amino acids. V was shortened by 6 bases and J by 2 bases, with 17 bases between the two germline ends. The DNA for the CDR3 is TGCGCCAGCAGGCTAATGGGGGGGTCGGGCAATCAGCCCCAGCATTTT. As protein: CASRLMGGSGNQPQHF.

This clone was counted between two and nine times. The genes are TRBV6-4 and TRBJ2-1, with 7 bases fitting TRBD1. This CDR3 is built from 14 residues. V lost 5 bases to trimming and J lost 4 bases; unmatched junction nucleotides: 5. The germline V gene encodes CDR1 MRHNA and CDR2 SNTAGT. CDR3 nucleotides: TGTGCCAGCAGTCTGTGGACAGGTTACAATGAGCAGTTCTTC. Protein sequence: CASSLWTGYNEQFF.

The V gene is TRBV27, the J gene TRBJ1-5; D gene ambiguous. The CDR3 has 14 amino acids. Trimming stripped 2 bases from V and 0 bases from J, with 5 bases between. Germline CDR1 is MNHEY and CDR2 is SMNVEV (reference sequence). The CDR3 spells CASSLRNSNQPQHF. The CDR3 DNA reads as TGTGCCAGCAGTTTAAGGAATAGCAATCAGCCCCAGCATTTT.

By share of the sample, this clone is medium-sized. The gene calls are TRBV4-3 and TRBJ2-1; D gene ambiguous. Germline-derived CDR1 and CDR2 are LGHNA and YSLEER. Between the trimmed V and J ends, which lost 4 bases and 6 bases, there was a span of 10 bases. This CDR3 has 13 amino acids. Here the CDR3 DNA reads TGCGCCAGCAGCCCCTGGGCCTCCAATGAGCAGTTCTTC. Translating gives CASSPWASNEQFF.

The table lists this clone with a few counts. The CDR3 spells CASTYSSLFHSPLHF. The CDR3 coding sequence is TGTGCCAGCACCTACTCGAGTCTCTTCCATTCACCCCTCCACTTT. The chain employs TRBV28 and TRBJ1-6; D unresolved. The V and J ends lost 7 bases and 8 bases respectively, with 18 bases between them. The CDR3 runs 15 residues. The germline CDR1 and CDR2 sequences are MDHEN and SYDVKM.

The gene calls are TRBV19 and TRBJ1-3; D is uncertain. This CDR3 region has 17 residues. CDR1 LNHDA and CDR2 SQIVND come from the germline V gene (reference sequence). V lost 1 base to trimming and J lost 0 bases, with 13 bases between them. The CDR3 reads CASSIGQPKNSGNTIYF. The CDR3 region has the DNA TGTGCCAGTAGTATAGGGCAGCCAAAAAACTCTGGAAACACCATATATTTT.

The rearrangement joins TRBV3-1 (or the pseudogene TRBV3-2) to TRBJ2-7; D possibly corresponds to TRBD1 (5 bases). The CDR3 contains 15 residues. Between the trimmed V and J ends, which lost 5 bases and 4 bases, there was a span of 18 bases. In germline, CDR1 is LGHDT, CDR2 YNNKEL (reference sequence). CDR3 nucleotides: TGTGCCAGCAGCTATCGGACAAGGGTGACGTACGAGCAGTACTTC. Translating it yields CASSYRTRVTYEQYF.

The chain combines TRBV13 with TRBJ2-3; possible D gene TRBD1, 6 bases. Germline-derived CDR1 and CDR2 are PRHDT and FYEKMQ (reference sequence). This CDR3 region has 17 residues. The V gene lost 5 bases and the J gene lost 6 bases, with 24 bases spanning the gap. The CDR3 sequence: CASSLQGFGTPQDTQYF. The CDR3 coding sequence is TGTGCCAGCAGCCTCCAGGGGTTCGGGACGCCTCAGGATACGCAGTATTTT.

This rearrangement joins TRBV4-3 to TRBJ2-2; 10 positions match TRBD2. CDR3 size: 16 residues. After removal of 4 bases from V and 0 bases from J, the junction contained 2 bases not matched to a gene. Germline V gene data show CDR1 as LGHNA and CDR2 as YSLEER. The CDR3 spells CASSRSGGPNTGELFF. The CDR3 DNA reads as TGCGCCAGCAGCCGTAGCGGGGGGCCGAACACCGGGGAGCTGTTTTTT.

V gene TRBV9 combines with J gene TRBJ2-3; 10 bases are a match to TRBD1. Germline V gene lookup returns CDR1 SGDLS and CDR2 YYNGEE. The CDR3 spans 16 residues. V lost 1 base and J lost 3; bases outside the gene matches: 5. CDR3 amino acids: CASSVPTGGVTDTQYF. Written as DNA, the CDR3 is TGTGCCAGCAGCGTACCGACAGGGGGCGTGACAGATACGCAGTATTTT.

CDR3 residues: CASSKARETQYF. CDR3 bases: TGTGCCAGCAGCAAAGCCCGTGAGACCCAGTACTTC. The chain couples TRBV11-3 to TRBJ2-5, with D unresolved. Germline assignment: CDR1 SGHNT and CDR2 YENEEA. Trimming removed 5 bases at V and 5 bases at J, with 9 bases between. The CDR3 contains 12 residues.

This clone was detected once. The rearrangement joins TRBV4-1 to TRBJ2-2; maybe TRBD2 (5 bases). The germline gives CDR1 MGHRA, CDR2 YSYEKL. CDR3 length: 17 amino acids. V was clipped by 2 bases and J by 5 bases, with 18 bases between them. CDR3 region: CASSQTRSGKGTGELFF. The CDR3 DNA sequence: TGCGCCAGCAGCCAAACGCGTTCGGGGAAAGGAACCGGGGAGCTGTTTTTT.

The chain combines TRBV4-2 with TRBJ2-7; the D gene could be TRBD1 or TRBD2 (6 bases each). This CDR3 spans 14 amino acids. The V gene's germline CDR1 is LGHNA and CDR2 YNFKEQ. V gave up 3 bases and J gave up 3 bases, with 12 bases separating them. CDR3 nucleotides: TGTGCCAGCAGCCATGAGGGGGGCGACTACGAGCAGTACTTC. Its translation: CASSHEGGDYEQYF.

V is TRBV7-3 and J is TRBJ2-7; TRBD1 is a possible D gene (5 bases). This CDR3 has 14 amino acids. V was clipped by 2 bases and J by 3 bases, with 11 bases between them. Germline V gene lookup returns CDR1 SGHTA and CDR2 FQGTGA. The DNA of the CDR3 is TGTGCCAGCAGCTTACTGGGGCCAGGCTACGAGCAGTACTTC. This codes for CASSLLGPGYEQYF.

This clone came up once. The chain couples TRBV12-3 or TRBV12-4 to TRBJ1-1; D uncertain. Trimming removed 7 bases at V and 5 bases at J, with 11 bases between. The CDR3 consists of 12 residues. CDR3 DNA sequence: TGTGCCAGCATCCTAGGGAGTACTGAAGCTTTCTTT. Its protein is CASILGSTEAFF.

The V gene is TRBV9, the J gene TRBJ1-1; D not certain. Germline V lookup: CDR1 SGDLS, CDR2 YYNGEE. V was clipped by 0 bases and J by 0 bases, with 9 bases between them. The CDR3 runs 15 residues. The CDR3 sequence is CASSVDHRLNTEAFF. The CDR3 DNA sequence: TGTGCCAGCAGCGTAGATCACCGGCTGAACACTGAAGCTTTCTTT.

V is TRBV24-1 and J is TRBJ1-4; 9 bases are a match to TRBD1. The CDR3 contains 15 residues. V lost 6 bases, J lost 5 bases, and 6 bases stayed unmatched. Germline-derived CDR1 and CDR2 are KGHDR and SFDVKD. CDR3 coding DNA: TGTGCCACCAGTACCCGGACAGGGGAAAATGAAAAACTGTTTTTT. Translation gives CATSTRTGENEKLFF.

The chain recombines TRBV3-1 (or the pseudogene TRBV3-2) with TRBJ2-5; D call uncertain. V was pared by 4 bases and J by 3 bases, with 6 bases between. Looked up from germline, CDR1 is LGHDT and CDR2 is YNNKEL (reference sequence). The CDR3 extends over 12 amino acids. The CDR3 loop is CASSLWEETQYF. The CDR3 DNA reads as TGTGCCAGCAGCCTTTGGGAAGAGACCCAGTACTTC.

The rearrangement uses TRBV6-5 and TRBJ2-7, with D possibly called TRBD1 or TRBD2 (5 bases each). Germline loops: CDR1 MNHEY, CDR2 SVGAGI. The CDR3 consists of 16 residues. Trimming stripped 2 bases from V and 3 bases from J, with 17 bases between. CDR3 residues: CASSYGGTGGVYEQYF. For the CDR3, the DNA is TGTGCCAGCAGTTACGGGGGAACAGGTGGTGTCTACGAGCAGTACTTC.

The chain combines TRBV4-3 with TRBJ1-1; D gene ambiguous. V lost 1 base and J 0 bases, leaving 9 bases between the germline ends. CDR3 length: 15 amino acids. Germline V gene data show CDR1 as LGHNA and CDR2 as YSLEER. The CDR3 protein is CASSQGRSMNTEAFF. CDR3 nucleotide sequence: TGCGCCAGCAGCCAAGGTCGCTCCATGAACACTGAAGCTTTCTTT.

The rearrangement uses TRBV24-1 and TRBJ2-3, with TRBD1 as a possible D gene (6 bases). Trimming took off 4 bases at V and 0 bases at J, with 10 bases between the two ends. Germline V gene data show CDR1 as KGHDR and CDR2 as SFDVKD. The CDR3 runs 15 residues. The CDR3 coding sequence is TGTGCCACCAGTGAGAGGACAGTGAGCACAGATACGCAGTATTTT. Residues: CATSERTVSTDTQYF.

The V gene is TRBV7-2, the J gene TRBJ1-5; 7 bases match TRBD1. V was pared by 1 base and J by 6 bases, with 9 bases of the junction left unmatched. CDR3 length equals 16 residues. Per the germline V gene, CDR1 is SGHTA and CDR2 is FQGNSA. CDR3: CASSLGGAGGSQPQHF. The CDR3 coding sequence is TGTGCCAGCAGCTTAGGGGGGGCAGGGGGGAGTCAGCCCCAGCATTTT.

This clone was seen just once. This sequence joins TRBV4-3 and TRBJ2-5, with 7 positions matching TRBD1. CDR1 and CDR2 from the germline V gene are LGHNA and YSLEER. V dropped 3 bases and J dropped 4; count of bases not matched to a gene: 8. The CDR3 is 15 amino acids. CDR3 nucleotides: TGCGCCAGCAGCCACGCCGACAGGGAAGGAGAGACCCAGTACTTC. Its translation: CASSHADREGETQYF.

CDR3 sequence reads: CASSLAQRTTDTQYF. The DNA for the CDR3 is TGCGCCAGCAGCTTGGCACAGCGGACCACAGATACGCAGTATTTT. The chain is built from TRBV5-1 and TRBJ2-3; possible D gene TRBD2, 5 bases. V was pared by 0 bases and J by 2 bases, with 10 bases between. CDR1 and CDR2 from the germline V gene are SGHRS and YFSETQ. The CDR3 has 15 residues. Full variable domain (remainder filled in from reference TRBV5-1 and TRBJ2-3): KAGVTQTPRYLIKTRGQQVTLSCSPISGHRSVSWYQQTPGQGLQFLFEYFSETQRNKGNFPGRFSGRQFSNSRSEMNVSTLELGDSALYLCASSLAQRTTDTQYFGPGTRLTVL.

The chain employs TRBV28 and TRBJ2-7; TRBD2 aligns across 8 bases. Germline-derived CDR1 and CDR2 are MDHEN and SYDVKM. The junction had 3 bases not matched to a gene; V was cut back by 2 bases and J by 0 bases. The CDR3 covers 15 residues. The CDR3 DNA is TGTGCCAGCAGTTTAGCGGGGGGTTCCTCCTACGAGCAGTACTTC. Translated: CASSLAGGSSYEQYF.

V is TRBV6-5 and J is TRBJ1-2; a possible D gene is TRBD1 (5 bases). This CDR3 has 15 amino acids. Germline assignment: CDR1 MNHEY and CDR2 SVGAGI. The V end lost 7 bases, the J end lost 3 bases, and 18 bases lay between the germline ends. DNA for the CDR3: TGTGCCAGCACAGGGCGAGGTTTGGGGTACTATGGCTACACCTTC. The encoded protein is CASTGRGLGYYGYTF.

In its sample, this clone was seen once. The CDR3 here is CASSWTGGGETQYF. CDR3 DNA: TGTGCCAGCAGTTGGACAGGGGGCGGGGAGACCCAGTACTTC. This rearrangement joins TRBV27 to TRBJ2-5; TRBD1 matches at 11 bases. Germline trimming cut 4 bases from V and 5 bases from J; bases unmatched to any gene: 3. The CDR3 runs 14 residues. The germline gives CDR1 MNHEY, CDR2 SMNVEV (reference sequence).

J is TRBJ2-1 and V is TRBV5-6; 7 nucleotides agree with TRBD2. The junction had 9 bases not matched to a gene; V was cut back by 4 bases and J by 2 bases. CDR1 and CDR2 from the germline V gene are SGHDT and YYEEEE. This CDR3 contains 16 residues. CDR3 sequence reads: CASSKALAGPYNEQFF. The CDR3 coding sequence is TGTGCCAGCAGCAAAGCGTTAGCGGGTCCCTACAATGAGCAGTTCTTC.